The 23 T cell receptor beta chains below all came from one sample that was sequenced in a study of CD8 T cells in Susac syndrome. Random-hexamer reverse transcription was applied to about 0.45 to 1 ug RNA. MiXCR, applied by TCRdb to the immunoSEQ multiplex PCR reads, yields one record per CDR3 protein. Of around 170,000 distinct CDR3 sequences detected, roughly 95% appear once; the ten largest clones hold 0.098%. Material: CD4+ T cells from PBMCs. The receptors shown here come from a human donor with Susac syndrome.

This clonotype has only one observation. The gene calls are TRBV7-8 and TRBJ1-1; 8 positions agree with TRBD1. V was clipped by 5 bases and J by 4 bases; unmatched bases: 3. Germline CDR1 reads SGHVS; CDR2 reads FQNEAQ. This CDR3 has 13 residues. The CDR3 sequence is CASSHGQGTEAFF. The CDR3 region has the DNA TGTGCCAGCAGCCACGGACAGGGCACTGAAGCTTTCTTT.

This clonotype came up once. The chain employs TRBV12-3 or TRBV12-4 and TRBJ2-5; the match to TRBD2 covers 9 bases. This CDR3 spans 16 amino acids. The V and J ends lost 3 bases and 0 bases, in that order; junction bases with no gene match: 5. The CDR3 here is CASSLVAGAYQETQYF. The CDR3 DNA is TGTGCCAGCAGTTTGGTAGCGGGGGCGTACCAAGAGACCCAGTACTTC.

This chain joins TRBV3-1 and TRBJ2-3; D perhaps matches TRBD1 (5 bases). V was trimmed by 4 bases and J by 2 bases, leaving 10 bases between them. The germline V gene encodes CDR1 LGHDT and CDR2 YNNKEL (reference sequence). This CDR3 has 14 residues. CDR3: CASSPWGDTDTQYF. The CDR3 coding sequence is TGTGCCAGCAGCCCTTGGGGCGACACAGATACGCAGTATTTT.

The chain combines TRBV7-9 with TRBJ2-3; 9 nucleotides align to TRBD2. Looked up from germline, CDR1 is SEHNR and CDR2 is FQNEAQ (reference sequence). The CDR3 is 15 residues long. The V gene end was trimmed by 4 bases and the J gene end by 4 bases; junction bases not matched to a gene: 6. The CDR3 is CASSSSGTSSDTQYF. CDR3 sequence (DNA): TGTGCCAGCAGCTCCTCCGGGACTAGCTCAGATACGCAGTATTTT.

The V gene is TRBV6-5, the J gene TRBJ2-7; 8 bases agree with TRBD1. V trimming: 11 bases; J trimming: 3 bases; junction bases outside the gene matches: 9. This CDR3 contains 13 residues. Per germline, CDR1 MNHEY and CDR2 SVGAGI. The CDR3 coding sequence is TGTGCCGGTAAGACAGGGGAGGACTACGAGCAGTACTTC. Translation gives CAGKTGEDYEQYF.

This sequence joins TRBV3-1 and TRBJ2-6; D might be TRBD1 (5 bases). Germline assignment: CDR1 LGHDT and CDR2 YNNKEL (reference sequence). V lost 0 bases and J lost 0, with 12 bases in between. The CDR3 sequence is 18 residues long. As DNA, the CDR3 is TGTGCCAGCAGCCAAGAGGACATTCGCCTCTCTGGGGCCAACGTCCTGACTTTC. Protein product: CASSQEDIRLSGANVLTF.

This clonotype showed up just a few times. The gene calls are TRBV6-6 and TRBJ2-1; 9 bases are a match to TRBD1. The CDR3 totals 15 residues. After removal of 2 bases from V and 5 bases from J, the junction contained 4 bases not matched to a gene. The germline V gene encodes CDR1 MNHNY and CDR2 SVGAGI (reference sequence). CDR3 protein: CASSYAGTGNNEQFF. CDR3 coding DNA: TGTGCCAGCAGTTACGCCGGGACAGGGAACAATGAGCAGTTCTTC.

This chain joins TRBV28 and TRBJ1-1; D call uncertain. The CDR3 length is 14 residues. Germline lookup yields CDR1 MDHEN and CDR2 SYDVKM. V gave up 3 bases and J gave up 3 bases, with 11 bases separating them. The CDR3 DNA follows: TGTGCCAGCAGTTTTGCCCGTATAGACACTGAAGCTTTCTTT. This codes for CASSFARIDTEAFF.

The V and J genes are TRBV20-1 and TRBJ2-5; 7 nucleotides agree with TRBD2. CDR1 DFQATT and CDR2 SNEGSKA come from the germline V gene (reference sequence). V lost 1 base, J lost 0 bases, and 8 bases stayed unmatched. The CDR3 consists of 16 residues. CDR3 in amino acids: CSARGVSGANQETQYF. The CDR3 DNA reads TGCAGTGCTAGAGGGGTCAGCGGGGCCAACCAAGAGACCCAGTACTTC.

J is TRBJ1-2 and V is TRBV12-3 or TRBV12-4, with D uncertain. V was trimmed by 1 base and J by 5 bases, leaving 11 bases between them. This CDR3 has 14 residues. Here the CDR3 reads CASSLDRRGYGYTF. CDR3 sequence (DNA): TGTGCCAGCAGTTTAGACCGACGAGGGTATGGCTACACCTTC.

The rearrangement links TRBV6-2 or TRBV6-3 to TRBJ2-5, with a weak D call TRBD1 (6 bases). The CDR3 is 13 residues long. CDR1 is MNHEY, CDR2 SVGEGT, per germline. The V end lost 7 bases, the J end lost 7 bases, and 16 bases lay between the germline ends. CDR3: CASTLTGTGTQYF. The CDR3 DNA reads TGTGCCAGCACCCTCACAGGGACGGGGACCCAGTACTTC.

J is TRBJ2-1 and V is TRBV6-5; 12 bases are shared with TRBD2. The CDR3 totals 16 residues. Germline V lookup: CDR1 MNHEY, CDR2 SVGAGI. The J segment lost 5 bases and the V segment lost 0 bases, leaving 2 bases of the junction unmatched. The CDR3, as DNA: TGTGCCAGCAGTTACTCCTCTAGCGGGGGGGACAATGAGCAGTTCTTC. Its protein product is CASSYSSSGGDNEQFF.

The CDR3 DNA reads as TGTGCCAGCAGTTTCCTGGGACAGAATTCCTACGAGCAGTACTTC. It yields the protein CASSFLGQNSYEQYF. The chain employs TRBV27 and TRBJ2-7; 7 nucleotides align to TRBD1. The CDR3 is made up of 15 amino acids. The germline gives CDR1 MNHEY, CDR2 SMNVEV (reference sequence). J gave up 1 base and V 3 bases, and 6 bases lay outside the gene matches.

The J gene is TRBJ2-5, the V gene TRBV7-2, with D uncertain. The length of the CDR3 is 15 residues. Germline V gene sequence: CDR1 SGHTA, CDR2 FQGNSA. V was pared by 3 bases and J by 5 bases, with 16 bases between. CDR3 loop: CASSFGPGRVETQYF. CDR3 nucleotides: TGTGCCAGCAGCTTCGGGCCCGGACGAGTGGAGACCCAGTACTTC.

The J gene is TRBJ1-5, the V gene TRBV28, with 8 bases that match TRBD1. CDR1 and CDR2 from the germline V gene are MDHEN and SYDVKM. The CDR3 is made up of 17 amino acids. The V and J ends lost 2 bases and 3 bases, in that order; junction bases with no gene match: 9. The CDR3 sequence is CASSLRTGTLYNQPQHF. For the CDR3, the DNA is TGTGCCAGCAGTTTAAGGACAGGGACGCTCTACAATCAGCCCCAGCATTTT.

The chain links TRBV11-2 to TRBJ1-1, with 7 bases identical to TRBD1. This CDR3 is built from 18 residues. V dropped 1 base and J dropped 1; count of bases not matched to a gene: 12. Germline CDR1 reads SGHAT; CDR2 reads FQNNGV. The CDR3 protein is CASSLARPLTGWNTEAFF. The CDR3 nucleotides are TGTGCCAGCAGCTTAGCACGACCCCTGACAGGGTGGAACACTGAAGCTTTCTTT.

The chain has TRBV4-1 and TRBJ1-2; D not certain. In germline, CDR1 is MGHRA, CDR2 YSYEKL. The V end lost 4 bases, the J end lost 5 bases, and 11 bases lay between the germline ends. The CDR3 covers 13 residues. The CDR3 DNA reads as TGCGCCAGCAGCCCAAGTTTCGGTTATGGCTACACCTTC. It codes for CASSPSFGYGYTF.

V is TRBV12-3 or TRBV12-4 and J is TRBJ1-3, with TRBD1 as a possible D gene (5 bases). V was trimmed by 6 bases and J by 4 bases, leaving 13 bases between them. The CDR3 extends over 14 amino acids. CDR3: CASSPRVFGNTIYF. In DNA, the CDR3 is TGTGCCAGCAGCCCCAGGGTATTCGGAAACACCATATATTTT.

This chain joins TRBV5-1 and TRBJ2-5; 12 bases agree with TRBD2. The length of the CDR3 is 16 residues. Looked up from germline, CDR1 is SGHRS and CDR2 is YFSETQ. With V trimmed by 0 bases and J by 2 bases, 2 bases remained unmatched. In DNA, the CDR3 is TGCGCCAGCAGCTTGGACGGACTAGCGGGGCAAGAGACCCAGTACTTC. Translating gives CASSLDGLAGQETQYF.

The rearrangement uses TRBV12-3 or TRBV12-4 and TRBJ1-4; D may be TRBD1 (6 bases). CDR3 length: 14 amino acids. V dropped 3 bases and J dropped 7 bases, with 12 bases sitting between them. Here the CDR3 reads CASSFSQGREKLFF. The CDR3 DNA reads as TGTGCCAGCAGTTTCTCACAGGGCCGTGAAAAACTGTTTTTT.

The chain joins TRBV14 to TRBJ2-5; D ambiguous. CDR1 and CDR2 from the germline V gene are SGHDN and FVKESK. This CDR3 comprises 15 residues. Trimming left V 1 base short and J 4 bases short, with 13 bases between. This CDR3 is CASSQGTHFGETQYF. Here the CDR3 DNA reads TGTGCCAGCAGCCAAGGAACTCACTTCGGAGAGACCCAGTACTTC.

The chain recombines TRBV3-1 with TRBJ2-1; D perhaps matches TRBD2 (6 bases). The CDR3 has 17 residues. Trimming pared 0 bases from V and 0 bases from J, leaving 12 bases between. Germline V gene data show CDR1 as LGHDT and CDR2 as YNNKEL (reference sequence). CDR3 protein: CASSQDPTRSSYNEQFF. As DNA, the CDR3 is TGTGCCAGCAGCCAAGACCCGACTAGGAGCTCCTACAATGAGCAGTTCTTC.

CDR3 DNA: TGTGCCAGCAGCCCGAGAGGGGCCTACGAGCAGTACTTC. Its protein is CASSPRGAYEQYF. The chain recombines TRBV7-9 with TRBJ2-7; possibly TRBD1 or TRBD2 for D (5 bases each). Germline CDR1 and CDR2: SEHNR and FQNEAQ (reference sequence). Between the trimmed V and J ends, which lost 5 bases and 2 bases, there was a span of 10 bases. The CDR3 runs to 13 residues.